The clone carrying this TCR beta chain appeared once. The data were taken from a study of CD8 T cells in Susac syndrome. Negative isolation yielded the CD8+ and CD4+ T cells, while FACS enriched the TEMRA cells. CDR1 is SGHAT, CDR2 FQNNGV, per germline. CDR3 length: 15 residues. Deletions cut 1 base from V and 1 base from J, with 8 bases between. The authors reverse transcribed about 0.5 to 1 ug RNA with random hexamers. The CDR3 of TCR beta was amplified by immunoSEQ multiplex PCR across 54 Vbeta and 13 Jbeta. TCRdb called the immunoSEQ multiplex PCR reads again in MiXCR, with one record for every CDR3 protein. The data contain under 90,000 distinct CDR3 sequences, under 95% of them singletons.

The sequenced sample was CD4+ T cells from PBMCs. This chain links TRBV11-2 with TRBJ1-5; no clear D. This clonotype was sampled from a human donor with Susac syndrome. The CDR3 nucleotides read TGTGCCAGCAGCTTAGTCGCGGGGAGCAATCAGCCCCAGCATTTT. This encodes CASSLVAGSNQPQHF. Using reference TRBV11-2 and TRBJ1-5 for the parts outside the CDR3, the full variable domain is EAGVAQSPRYKIIEKRQSVAFWCNPISGHATLYWYQQILGQGPKLLIQFQNNGVVDDSQLPKDRFSAERLKGVDSTLKIQPAKLEDSAVYLCASSLVAGSNQPQHFGDGTRLSIL.